The source of this T cell receptor (beta chain) is a study of blood T cell repertoires in COVID-19. Study at large: PBMCs, B-cell-depleted T cells, or T cells provided the cDNA or gDNA that made up the material.

The CDR3 is 16 amino acids. Germline trimming cut 3 bases from V and 4 bases from J; bases unmatched to any gene: 9. Per germline, CDR1 SGHDT and CDR2 YYEEEE. Assignments of participants to cohorts depended upon their own reported clinical history. Cohort 3 recovery required two negative PCRs, clearance, or symptom resolution. TCRdb's table, derived via immunoSEQ multiplex PCR, lists solely in-frame clones and lacks some. This table holds 350,000 to 450,000 clones, around 83% found once. This receptor was obtained from a woman aged 50 to 60 who had recovered from COVID-19. Sequences were obtained from PBMCs or T cells enriched from blood (not recorded which). This rearrangement joins TRBV5-6 to TRBJ2-1, with 8 positions matching TRBD2. In nucleotides, the CDR3 is TGTGCCAGCAGCTCAAATAGCGGGGCTCTATACAATGAGCAGTTCTTC. Translating it yields CASSSNSGALYNEQFF.